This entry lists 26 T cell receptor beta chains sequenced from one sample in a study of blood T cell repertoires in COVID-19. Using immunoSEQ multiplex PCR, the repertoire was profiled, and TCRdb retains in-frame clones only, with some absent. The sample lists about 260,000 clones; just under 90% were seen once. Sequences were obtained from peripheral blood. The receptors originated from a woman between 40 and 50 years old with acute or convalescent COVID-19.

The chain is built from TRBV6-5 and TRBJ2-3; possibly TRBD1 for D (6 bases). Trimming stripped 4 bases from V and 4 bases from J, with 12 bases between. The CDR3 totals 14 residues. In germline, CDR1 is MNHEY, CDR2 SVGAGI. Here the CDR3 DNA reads TGTGCCAGCAGTTTCCAACAGGGATCAGATACGCAGTATTTT. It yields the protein CASSFQQGSDTQYF.

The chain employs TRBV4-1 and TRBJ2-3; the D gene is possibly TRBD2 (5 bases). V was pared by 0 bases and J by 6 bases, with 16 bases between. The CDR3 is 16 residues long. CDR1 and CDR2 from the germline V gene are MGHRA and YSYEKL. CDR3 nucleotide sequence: TGCGCCAGCAGCCAAGATGAGGGCTGTGCGGTGGATACGCAGTATTTT. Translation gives CASSQDEGCAVDTQYF.

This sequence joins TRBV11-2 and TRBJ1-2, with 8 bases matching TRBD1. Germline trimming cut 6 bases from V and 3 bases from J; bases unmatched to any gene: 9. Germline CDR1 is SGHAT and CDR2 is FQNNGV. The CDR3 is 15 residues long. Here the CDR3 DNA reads TGTGCCAGCAGTTCTACCAGGGGGCTGGACTATGGCTACACCTTC. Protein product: CASSSTRGLDYGYTF.

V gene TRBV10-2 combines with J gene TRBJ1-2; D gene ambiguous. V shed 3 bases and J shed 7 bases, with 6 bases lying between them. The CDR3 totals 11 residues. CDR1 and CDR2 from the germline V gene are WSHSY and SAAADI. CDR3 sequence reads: CASSDQVGYTF. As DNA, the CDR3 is TGCGCCAGCAGTGATCAGGTTGGCTACACCTTC.

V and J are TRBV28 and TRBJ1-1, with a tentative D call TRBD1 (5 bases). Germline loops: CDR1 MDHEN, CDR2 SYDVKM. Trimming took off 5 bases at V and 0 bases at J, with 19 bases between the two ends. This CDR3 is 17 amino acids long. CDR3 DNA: TGTGCCAGCAGTACCTACAGGCCCCATCGCATGAACACTGAAGCTTTCTTT. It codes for CASSTYRPHRMNTEAFF.

CDR3 amino acids: CASSEQGLGNTEAFF. The CDR3 DNA is TGTGCCAGCAGTGAACAGGGTCTCGGTAACACTGAAGCTTTCTTT. This sequence joins TRBV2 and TRBJ1-1; a possible D gene is TRBD1 (5 bases). The V gene's germline CDR1 is SNHLY and CDR2 FYNNEI. CDR3 size: 15 residues. V was shortened by 2 bases and J by 2 bases, with 12 bases between the two germline ends.

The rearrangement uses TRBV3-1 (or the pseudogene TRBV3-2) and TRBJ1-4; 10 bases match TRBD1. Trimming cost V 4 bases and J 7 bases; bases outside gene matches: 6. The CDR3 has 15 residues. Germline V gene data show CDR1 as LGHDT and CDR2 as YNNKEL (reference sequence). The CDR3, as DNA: TGTGCCAGCAGCCTCCGGACAGGGGGGGGTGAAAAACTGTTTTTT. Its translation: CASSLRTGGGEKLFF.

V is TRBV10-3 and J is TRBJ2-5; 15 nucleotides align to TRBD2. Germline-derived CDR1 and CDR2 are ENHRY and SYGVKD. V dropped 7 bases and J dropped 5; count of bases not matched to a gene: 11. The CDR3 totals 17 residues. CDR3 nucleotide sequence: TGTGCCATCACCCGAGGACTAGCGGGGGGGCCGTGGGAGACCCAGTACTTC. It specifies CAITRGLAGGPWETQYF.

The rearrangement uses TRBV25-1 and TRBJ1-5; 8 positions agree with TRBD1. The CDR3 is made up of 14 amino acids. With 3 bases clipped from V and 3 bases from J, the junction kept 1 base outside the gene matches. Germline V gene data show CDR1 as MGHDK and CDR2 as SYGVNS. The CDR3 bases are TGTGCCAGCAGTGAGACAGGGGTCAATCAGCCCCAGCATTTT. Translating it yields CASSETGVNQPQHF.

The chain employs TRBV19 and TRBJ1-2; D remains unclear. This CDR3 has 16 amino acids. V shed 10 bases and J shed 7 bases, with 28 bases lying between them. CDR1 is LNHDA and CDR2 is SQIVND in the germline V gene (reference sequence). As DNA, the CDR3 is TGTGCCACCTATCCTTCAGTCGTGGCCCCCCGGGGTGGCTACACCTTC. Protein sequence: CATYPSVVAPRGGYTF.

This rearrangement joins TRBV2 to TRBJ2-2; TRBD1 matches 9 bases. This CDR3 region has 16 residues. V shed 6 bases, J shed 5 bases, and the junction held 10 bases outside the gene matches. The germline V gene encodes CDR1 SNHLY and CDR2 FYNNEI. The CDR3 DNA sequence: TGTGCCAGCAGGGAGAGACAGGGGGAAAGGACCGGGGAGCTGTTTTTT. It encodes CASRERQGERTGELFF. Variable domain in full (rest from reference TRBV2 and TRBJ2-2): EPEVTQTPSHQVTQMGQEVILRCVPISNHLYFYWYRQILGQKVEFLVSFYNNEISEKSEIFDDQFSVERPDGSNFTLKIRSTKLEDSAMYFCASRERQGERTGELFFGEGSRLTVL.

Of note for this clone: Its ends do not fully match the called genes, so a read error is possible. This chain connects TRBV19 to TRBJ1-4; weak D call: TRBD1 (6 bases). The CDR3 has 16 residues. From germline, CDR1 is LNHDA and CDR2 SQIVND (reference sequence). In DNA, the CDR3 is TGTGCCAGTAGCATAGGGTTAGGACAGTTTAATGAAAAACTGTTTTTT. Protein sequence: CASSIGLGQFNEKLFF.

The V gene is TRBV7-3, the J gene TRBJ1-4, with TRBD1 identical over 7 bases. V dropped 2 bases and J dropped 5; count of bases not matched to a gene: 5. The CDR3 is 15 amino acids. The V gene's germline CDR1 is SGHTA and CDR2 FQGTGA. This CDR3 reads CASSLGTAANEKLFF. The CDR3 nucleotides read TGTGCCAGCAGCTTAGGGACAGCCGCCAATGAAAAACTGTTTTTT.

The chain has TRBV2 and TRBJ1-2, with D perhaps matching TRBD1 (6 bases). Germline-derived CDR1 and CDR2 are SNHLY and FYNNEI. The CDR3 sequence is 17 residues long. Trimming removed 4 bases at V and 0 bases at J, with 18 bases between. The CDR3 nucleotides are TGTGCCAGCAGTGTTCGCACAGGGATCTTTCCTAACTATGGCTACACCTTC. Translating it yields CASSVRTGIFPNYGYTF.

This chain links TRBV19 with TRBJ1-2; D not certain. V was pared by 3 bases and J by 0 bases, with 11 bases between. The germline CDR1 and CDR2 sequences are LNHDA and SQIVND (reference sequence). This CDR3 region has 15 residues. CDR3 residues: CASSISTPPNYGYTF. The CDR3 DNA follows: TGTGCCAGTAGTATTTCGACACCTCCTAACTATGGCTACACCTTC.

Here the CDR3 reads CASSDGWGGREQFF. The CDR3 coding sequence is TGTGCCAGCAGTGATGGTTGGGGGGGCCGTGAGCAGTTCTTC. The V and J genes are TRBV2 and TRBJ2-1; perhaps TRBD2 as D (7 bases). Trimming shortened V by 3 bases and J by 9 bases, and 15 bases separated the two germline ends. CDR1 and CDR2 (germline): SNHLY, FYNNEI. The CDR3 extends over 14 amino acids.

Here the CDR3 DNA reads TGCGCCAGCAGGGACGGACCGGGACAGATGAGAGCTTTCTTT. It yields the protein CASRDGPGQMRAFF. The chain recombines TRBV10-2 with TRBJ1-1; 7 bases are a match to TRBD1. The germline V gene encodes CDR1 WSHSY and CDR2 SAAADI. After removal of 6 bases from V and 10 bases from J, the junction contained 14 bases not matched to a gene. The CDR3 length is 14 residues.

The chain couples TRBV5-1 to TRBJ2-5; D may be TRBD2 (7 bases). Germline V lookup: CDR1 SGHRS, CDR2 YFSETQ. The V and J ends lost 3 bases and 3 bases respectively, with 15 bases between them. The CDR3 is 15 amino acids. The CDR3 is CASSWGGGGEETQYF. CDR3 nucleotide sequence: TGCGCCAGCAGCTGGGGAGGGGGGGGCGAAGAGACCCAGTACTTC. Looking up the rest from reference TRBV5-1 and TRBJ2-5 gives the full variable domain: KAGVTQTPRYLIKTRGQQVTLSCSPISGHRSVSWYQQTPGQGLQFLFEYFSETQRNKGNFPGRFSGRQFSNSRSEMNVSTLELGDSALYLCASSWGGGGEETQYFGPGTRLLVL.

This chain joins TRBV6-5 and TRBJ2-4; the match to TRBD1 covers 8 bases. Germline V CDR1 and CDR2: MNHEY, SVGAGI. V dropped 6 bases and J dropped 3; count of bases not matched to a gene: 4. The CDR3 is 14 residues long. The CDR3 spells CASRTGDGKNIQYF. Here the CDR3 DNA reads TGTGCCAGCAGGACAGGGGACGGCAAAAACATTCAGTACTTC.

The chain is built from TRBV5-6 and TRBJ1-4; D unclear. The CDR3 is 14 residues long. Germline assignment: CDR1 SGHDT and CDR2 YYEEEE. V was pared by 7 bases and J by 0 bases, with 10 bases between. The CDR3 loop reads CASGPQATNEKLFF. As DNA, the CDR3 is TGTGCCAGCGGCCCCCAAGCAACTAATGAAAAACTGTTTTTT.

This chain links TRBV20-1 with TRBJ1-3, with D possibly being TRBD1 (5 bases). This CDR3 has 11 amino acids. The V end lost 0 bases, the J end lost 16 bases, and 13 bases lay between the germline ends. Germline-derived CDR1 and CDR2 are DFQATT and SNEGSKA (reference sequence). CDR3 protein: CSARDLGGFYF. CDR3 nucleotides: TGCAGTGCTAGAGATCTGGGGGGTTTCTATTTT.

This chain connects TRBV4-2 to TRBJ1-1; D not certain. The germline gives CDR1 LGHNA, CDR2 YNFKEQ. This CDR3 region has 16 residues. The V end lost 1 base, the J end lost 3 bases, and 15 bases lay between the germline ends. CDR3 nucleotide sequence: TGTGCCAGCAGCCAAGCGCTGTCCGGGTTCGACACTGAAGCTTTCTTT. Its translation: CASSQALSGFDTEAFF.

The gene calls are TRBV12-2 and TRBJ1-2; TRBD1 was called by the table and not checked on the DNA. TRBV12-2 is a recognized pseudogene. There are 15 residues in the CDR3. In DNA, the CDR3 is TGTGCAAGTCGCTTATGGCCTCATGTATTAAAAAGCTACACCTTC. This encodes CASRLWPHVLKSYTF.

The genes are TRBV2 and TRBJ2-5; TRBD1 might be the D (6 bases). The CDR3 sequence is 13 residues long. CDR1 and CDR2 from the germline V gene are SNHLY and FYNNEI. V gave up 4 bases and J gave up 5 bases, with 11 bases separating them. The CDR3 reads CASSGGRLETQYF. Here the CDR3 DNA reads TGTGCCAGCAGTGGGGGGCGGTTGGAGACCCAGTACTTC.

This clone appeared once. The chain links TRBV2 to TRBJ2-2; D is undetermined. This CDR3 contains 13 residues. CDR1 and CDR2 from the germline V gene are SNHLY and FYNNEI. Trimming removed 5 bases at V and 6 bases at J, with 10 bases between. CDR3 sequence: CASSSMVAGELFF. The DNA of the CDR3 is TGTGCCAGCAGTTCTATGGTTGCCGGGGAGCTGTTTTTT.

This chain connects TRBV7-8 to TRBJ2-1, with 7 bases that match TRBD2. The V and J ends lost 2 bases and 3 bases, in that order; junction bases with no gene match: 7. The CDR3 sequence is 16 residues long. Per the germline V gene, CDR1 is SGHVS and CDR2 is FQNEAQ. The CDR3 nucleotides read TGTGCCAGCAGCTTAAAGTGGTCTAGCGGCTACAATGAGCAGTTCTTC. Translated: CASSLKWSSGYNEQFF.